This is a list of T cell receptor beta chains from one sample in a study of cytomegalovirus exposure and HLA in healthy donors. Data came from immunoSEQ multiplex PCR; TCRdb stores just in-frame clones and leaves some out. The data show about 150,000 clones, with roughly four fifths seen just once and about 6.5% held by the top ten. Sequencing was done on a sample of PBMCs. The receptors here all came from a man aged 25-40 years in good health and CMV-seronegative. Each CDR3 is given with its conserved first and last residue. A D gene is named only where the DNA matches it firmly. Clone size is shown for a subset of rows, as once, few, many or a class of expanded clone.

size: .; D: .; J: TRBJ2-3; V: TRBV27; CDR3: CASSPNPSRGTDTQYF; DNA: TGTGCCAGCAGTCCCAACCCCTCTCGGGGCACAGATACGCAGTATTTT
size: few; D: TRBD1; J: TRBJ2-5; V: TRBV4-1; CDR3: CASSQPGQGEETQYF; DNA: TGCGCCAGCAGCCAACCGGGACAGGGGGAAGAGACCCAGTACTTC
size: few; D: .; J: TRBJ2-1; V: TRBV2; CDR3: CASSVFGPGNEQFF; DNA: TGTGCCAGCAGCGTTTTCGGGCCGGGGAATGAGCAGTTCTTC
size: few; D: .; J: TRBJ1-1; V: TRBV7-8; CDR3: CASRTGNTEAFF; DNA: TGTGCCAGCAGGACAGGGAACACTGAAGCTTTCTTT
size: .; D: TRBD1; J: TRBJ2-5; V: TRBV7-3; CDR3: CASNQGAGETQYF; DNA: TGTGCCAGCAACCAGGGGGCCGGAGAGACCCAGTACTTC
size: .; D: TRBD2; J: TRBJ2-3; V: TRBV29-1; CDR3: CSASGRAADTQYF; DNA: TGCAGCGCTAGCGGGAGGGCCGCAGATACGCAGTATTTT
size: once; D: TRBD2; J: TRBJ2-5; V: TRBV10-3; CDR3: CAISDRTSGSSYF; DNA: TGTGCCATCAGTGATAGGACTAGCGGGAGTAGTTACTTC
size: few; D: TRBD2; J: TRBJ2-1; V: TRBV7-8; CDR3: CASSPPGLAVDEQFF; DNA: TGTGCCAGCAGCCCACCGGGACTAGCGGTCGATGAGCAGTTCTTC
size: .; D: .; J: TRBJ1-1; V: TRBV7-9; CDR3: CASSFPVNTEAFF; DNA: TGTGCCAGCAGCTTCCCAGTGAACACTGAAGCTTTCTTT
size: .; D: TRBD1; J: TRBJ1-2; V: TRBV10-3; CDR3: CAIRREDRDVDGYTF; DNA: TGTGCCATCAGGCGCGAGGACAGGGACGTTGATGGCTACACCTTC
size: .; D: .; J: TRBJ2-2; V: TRBV10-1; CDR3: CASSAEVPGELFF; DNA: TGCGCCAGCAGTGCCGAGGTTCCCGGGGAGCTGTTTTTT
size: once; D: .; J: TRBJ1-1; V: TRBV7-2; CDR3: CASSFGRVGTEAFF; DNA: TGTGCCAGCAGCTTCGGCAGGGTGGGCACTGAAGCTTTCTTT
size: .; D: .; J: TRBJ1-2; V: TRBV20-1; CDR3: CSATDSFGYTF; DNA: TGCAGTGCTACGGACAGCTTTGGCTACACCTTC
size: .; D: .; J: TRBJ2-3; V: TRBV1; CDR3: CTSGGTSARTDTQYF; DNA: TGCACCAGCGGAGGGACTAGCGCACGCACAGATACGCAGTATTTT
size: .; D: .; J: TRBJ1-3; V: TRBV6-5; CDR3: CASTPSFSGNTIYF; DNA: TGTGCCAGCACCCCTTCCTTCTCTGGAAACACCATATATTTT
size: .; D: .; J: TRBJ2-7; V: TRBV6-1; CDR3: CASTRQGGAYEQYF; DNA: TGTGCCAGCACCCGACAGGGAGGCGCGTACGAGCAGTACTTC
size: .; D: TRBD1; J: TRBJ1-4; V: TRBV4-1; CDR3: CASSQVSAQGREKLFF; DNA: TGCGCCAGCAGCCAAGTCTCTGCACAGGGGAGAGAAAAACTGTTTTTT